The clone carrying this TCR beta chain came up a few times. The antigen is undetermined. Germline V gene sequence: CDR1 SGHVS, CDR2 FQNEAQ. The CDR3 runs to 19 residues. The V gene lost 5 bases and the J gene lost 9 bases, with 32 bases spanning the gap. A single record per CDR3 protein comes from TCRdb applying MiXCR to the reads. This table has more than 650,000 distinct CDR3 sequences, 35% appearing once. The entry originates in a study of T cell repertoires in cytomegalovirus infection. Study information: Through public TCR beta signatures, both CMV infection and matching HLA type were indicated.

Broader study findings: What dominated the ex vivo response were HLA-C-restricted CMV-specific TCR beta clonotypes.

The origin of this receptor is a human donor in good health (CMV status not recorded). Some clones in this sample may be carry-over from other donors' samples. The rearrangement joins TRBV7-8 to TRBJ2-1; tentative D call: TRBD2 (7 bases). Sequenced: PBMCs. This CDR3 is CASSVRLTRANKRGGEQFF. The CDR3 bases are TGTGCCAGCAGCGTACGTCTCACCCGGGCAAATAAGAGGGGGGGTGAGCAGTTCTTC.